The sequence of this TCR beta chain was determined in a study of blood T cell repertoires in COVID-19. Study details: Sites in the United States, Italy and Spain provided acute and convalescent COVID-19 samples. Nucleic acid was either cDNA or gDNA, and it came from T cells, B-cell-depleted T cells, or PBMCs.

Germline loops: CDR1 MNHEY, CDR2 SVGAGI. V shed 0 bases and J 2 bases; nucleotides not matched to a gene: 1. The CDR3 extends over 14 amino acids. In the authors' methods: Estimated nucleated cell counts came from reference gene primer amplification. Assay used: immunoSEQ multiplex PCR; TCRdb lists only in-frame clones, some missing. The V and J calls and the clone size are those of that table, but D and trimming were determined from the DNA. The table lists under 200,000 clones, roughly nine tenths of them singletons, with approximately 9.9% in the top ten. This receptor was obtained from a woman aged 55-70 years with COVID-19, enrolled during active disease. The chain combines TRBV6-5 with TRBJ2-7; 7 positions agree with TRBD2. The sequencing sample was made of peripheral blood. The CDR3 protein is CASSYSGLTYEQYF. DNA for the CDR3: TGTGCCAGCAGTTACTCGGGACTAACCTACGAGCAGTACTTC.